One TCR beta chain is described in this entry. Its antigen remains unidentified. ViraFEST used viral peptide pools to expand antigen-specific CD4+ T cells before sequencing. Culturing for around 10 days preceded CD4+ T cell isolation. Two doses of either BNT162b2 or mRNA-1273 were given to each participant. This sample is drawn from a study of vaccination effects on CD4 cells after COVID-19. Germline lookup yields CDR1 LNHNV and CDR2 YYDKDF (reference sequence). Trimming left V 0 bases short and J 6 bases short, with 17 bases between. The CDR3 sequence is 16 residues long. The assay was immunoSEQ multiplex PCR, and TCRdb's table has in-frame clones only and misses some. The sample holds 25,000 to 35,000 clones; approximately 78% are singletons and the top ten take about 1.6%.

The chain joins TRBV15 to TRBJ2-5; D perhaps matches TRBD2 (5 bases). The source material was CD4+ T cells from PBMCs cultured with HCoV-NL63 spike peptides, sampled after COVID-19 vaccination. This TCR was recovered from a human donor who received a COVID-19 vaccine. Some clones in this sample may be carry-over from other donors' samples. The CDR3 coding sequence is TGTGCCACCAGCAGAGATACCCAGGAGGTTATGAAGACCCAGTACTTC. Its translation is CATSRDTQEVMKTQYF.